Presented here are 9 T cell receptor beta chains from one specimen sequenced in a study of beta chain features in type 1 diabetes. Study-level findings and limits: Type 1 diabetes patients had moderately but significantly shorter TCRB CDR3s in all four CD4+ subsets.

For these TCRs, the target antigens are not known. cDNA synthesis used the whole RNA isolate, giving expressed TCRB sequences. Assay: immunoSEQ multiplex PCR; the TCRdb copy retains only in-frame clones and omits some. This sample carries approximately 58,000 clones, around 60% of them seen once, and the ten largest clones take approximately 0.29%. Sequenced sample: stem cell memory CD4+ T cells from blood. These receptor sequences come from a woman in her twenties or thirties with type 1 diabetes.

The rearrangement links TRBV29-1 to TRBJ1-5; perhaps TRBD1 as D (5 bases). The V gene lost 6 bases and the J gene lost 4 bases, with 10 bases spanning the gap. Germline V gives CDR1 SQVTM, CDR2 ANQGSEA. CDR3 length equals 12 residues. The chain's CDR3 is CSVIQGNQPQHF. Here the CDR3 DNA reads TGCAGCGTGATCCAGGGAAATCAGCCCCAGCATTTT.

The chain combines TRBV7-9 with TRBJ2-7, with D possibly TRBD2 on 6 matching bases. V was trimmed by 6 bases and J by 1 base, leaving 13 bases between them. The CDR3 is 14 residues long. Germline-derived CDR1 and CDR2 are SEHNR and FQNEAQ (reference sequence). For the CDR3, the DNA is TGTGCCAGCAGAGCGGCGGGAAGTTCCTACGAGCAGTACTTC. Translation: CASRAAGSSYEQYF. The full variable domain, with the rest looked up from reference TRBV7-9 and TRBJ2-7, is DTGVSQNPRHKITKRGQNVTFRCDPISEHNRLYWYRQTLGQGPEFLTYFQNEAQLEKSRLLSDRFSAERPKGSFSTLEIQRTEQGDSAMYLCASRAAGSSYEQYFGPGTRLTVT.

This chain uses TRBV7-9 with TRBJ1-1; 9 positions agree with TRBD1. The CDR3 loop spans 15 amino acids. V shed 1 base, J shed 6 bases, and the junction held 6 bases outside the gene matches. CDR1 is SEHNR and CDR2 is FQNEAQ in the germline V gene (reference sequence). CDR3 sequence reads: CASSLGGQGIAEAFF. In DNA, the CDR3 is TGTGCCAGCAGCTTAGGGGGACAGGGTATCGCTGAAGCTTTCTTT.

This clone was detected only a few times. The chain links TRBV4-1 to TRBJ2-7; D might be TRBD2 (6 bases). The CDR3 length is 14 residues. CDR1 and CDR2 from the germline V gene are MGHRA and YSYEKL. Trimming cost V 3 bases and J 3 bases, with 12 bases left between them. CDR3 bases: TGCGCCAGCAGCCAGGCGGGACGTAACTACGAGCAGTACTTC. It translates to CASSQAGRNYEQYF.

This chain connects TRBV10-3 to TRBJ2-3, with TRBD2 identical over 8 bases. The CDR3 runs 13 residues. CDR1 and CDR2 from the germline V gene are ENHRY and SYGVKD. Germline trimming cut 11 bases from V and 3 bases from J; bases unmatched to any gene: 7. The CDR3 loop reads CALQREPTDTQYF. The CDR3 bases are TGTGCCCTACAGCGGGAGCCAACAGATACGCAGTATTTT.

The chain carries TRBV28 and TRBJ2-5; perhaps TRBD2 as D (5 bases). The CDR3 totals 17 residues. Trimming removed 6 bases from V and 0 bases from J, with 20 bases in between. Germline lookup yields CDR1 MDHEN and CDR2 SYDVKM. The CDR3 sequence is CASSPPVGRPNQETQYF. In DNA, the CDR3 is TGTGCCAGCAGCCCCCCGGTGGGGAGACCCAACCAAGAGACCCAGTACTTC. Together with reference TRBV28 and TRBJ2-5, the CDR3 gives the full variable domain: DVKVTQSSRYLVKRTGEKVFLECVQDMDHENMFWYRQDPGLGLRLIYFSYDVKMKEKGDIPEGYSVSREKKERFSLILESASTNQTSMYLCASSPPVGRPNQETQYFGPGTRLLVL.

The V and J genes are TRBV7-9 and TRBJ2-5, with D maybe TRBD1 (5 bases). CDR1 is SEHNR and CDR2 is FQNEAQ in the germline V gene (reference sequence). The CDR3 runs to 16 residues. The V end lost 1 base, the J end lost 5 bases, and 17 bases lay between the germline ends. CDR3 nucleotide sequence: TGTGCCAGCAGCTTAGTTTTAGGGGTAAAGTGGGAGACCCAGTACTTC. Protein: CASSLVLGVKWETQYF.

The chain is built from TRBV5-4 and TRBJ2-5; no clear D. This CDR3 has 13 amino acids. Trimming cost V 0 bases and J 3 bases, with 6 bases left between them. The germline V gene encodes CDR1 SGHNT and CDR2 YYREEE (reference sequence). This chain's CDR3 is CASSLAAKETQYF. DNA for the CDR3: TGTGCCAGCAGCTTGGCAGCGAAAGAGACCCAGTACTTC.

This chain uses TRBV29-1 with TRBJ2-3, with 12 bases lining up with TRBD2. The CDR3 has 13 residues. The junction had 4 bases not matched to a gene; V was cut back by 8 bases and J by 4 bases. In germline, CDR1 is SQVTM, CDR2 ANQGSEA. Here the CDR3 reads CSSASGRADTQYF. CDR3 coding DNA: TGCAGCTCCGCTAGCGGGAGGGCAGATACGCAGTATTTT.